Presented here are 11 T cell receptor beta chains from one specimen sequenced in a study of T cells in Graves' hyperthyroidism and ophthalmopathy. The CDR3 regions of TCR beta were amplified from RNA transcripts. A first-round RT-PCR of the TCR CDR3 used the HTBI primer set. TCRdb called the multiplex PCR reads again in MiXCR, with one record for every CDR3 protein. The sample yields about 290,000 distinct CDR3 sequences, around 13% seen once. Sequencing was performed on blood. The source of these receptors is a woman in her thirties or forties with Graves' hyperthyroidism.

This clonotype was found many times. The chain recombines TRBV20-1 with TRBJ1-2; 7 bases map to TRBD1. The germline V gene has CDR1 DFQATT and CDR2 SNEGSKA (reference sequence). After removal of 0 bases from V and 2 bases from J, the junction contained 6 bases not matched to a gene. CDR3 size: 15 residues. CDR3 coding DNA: TGCAGTGCTAGAGACCCGAAACAGGGGAACTATGGCTACACCTTC. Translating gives CSARDPKQGNYGYTF.

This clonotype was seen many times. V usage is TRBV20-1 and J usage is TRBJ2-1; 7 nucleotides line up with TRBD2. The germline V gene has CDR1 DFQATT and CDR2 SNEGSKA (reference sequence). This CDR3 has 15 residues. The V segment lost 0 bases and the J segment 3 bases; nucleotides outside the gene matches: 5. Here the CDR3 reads CSARDLERDYNEQFF. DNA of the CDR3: TGCAGTGCTAGAGATCTAGAGCGGGACTACAATGAGCAGTTCTTC.

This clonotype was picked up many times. The CDR3, as DNA: TGTGCCAGCAGCTTAGAATTGCGGAGAATAGACACAGATACGCAGTATTTT. This encodes CASSLELRRIDTDTQYF. The chain is built from TRBV7-2 and TRBJ2-3; D remains ambiguous. CDR1 and CDR2 (germline): SGHTA, FQGNSA. The CDR3 is 17 amino acids. V was trimmed by 1 base and J by 2 bases, leaving 16 bases between them.

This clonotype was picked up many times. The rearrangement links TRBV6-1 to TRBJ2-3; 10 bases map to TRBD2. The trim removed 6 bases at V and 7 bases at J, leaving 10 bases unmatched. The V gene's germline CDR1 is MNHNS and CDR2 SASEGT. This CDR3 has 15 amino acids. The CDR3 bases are TGTGCCAGCAGCTCTAGCCTAGCGGGGGCAAATACGCAGTATTTT. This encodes CASSSSLAGANTQYF.

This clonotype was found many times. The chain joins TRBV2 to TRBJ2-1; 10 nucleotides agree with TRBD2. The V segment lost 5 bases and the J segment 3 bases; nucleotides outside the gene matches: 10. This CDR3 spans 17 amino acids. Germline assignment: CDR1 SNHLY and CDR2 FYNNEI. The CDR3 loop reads CASSLRTSGTNYNEQFF. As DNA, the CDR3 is TGTGCCAGCAGTCTAAGGACTAGCGGAACAAACTACAATGAGCAGTTCTTC. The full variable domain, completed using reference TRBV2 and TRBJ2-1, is EPEVTQTPSHQVTQMGQEVILRCVPISNHLYFYWYRQILGQKVEFLVSFYNNEISEKSEIFDDQFSVERPDGSNFTLKIRSTKLEDSAMYFCASSLRTSGTNYNEQFFGPGTRLTVL.

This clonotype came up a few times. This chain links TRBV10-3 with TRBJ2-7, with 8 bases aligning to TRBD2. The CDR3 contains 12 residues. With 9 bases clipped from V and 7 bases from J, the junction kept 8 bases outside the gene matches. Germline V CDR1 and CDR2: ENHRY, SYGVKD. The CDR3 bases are TGTGCCATAGACGGGGGGGCTGAAGAGCAGTACTTC. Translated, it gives CAIDGGAEEQYF.

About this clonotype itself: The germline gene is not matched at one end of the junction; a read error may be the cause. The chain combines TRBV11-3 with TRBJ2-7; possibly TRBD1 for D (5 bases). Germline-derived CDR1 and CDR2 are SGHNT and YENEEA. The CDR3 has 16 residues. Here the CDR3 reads CASSLAGQGLSYGQYF. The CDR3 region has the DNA TGTGCCAGCAGCTTAGCTGGCCAGGGCCTCTCCTACGGGCAGTACTTC.

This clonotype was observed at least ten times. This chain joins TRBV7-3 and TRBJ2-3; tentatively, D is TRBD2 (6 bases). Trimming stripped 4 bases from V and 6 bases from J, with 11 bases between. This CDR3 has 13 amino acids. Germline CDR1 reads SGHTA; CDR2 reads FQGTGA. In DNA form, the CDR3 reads TGTGCCAGCAGCTACCGGGACTCCGATACGCAGTATTTT. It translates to CASSYRDSDTQYF.

CDR3 sequence (DNA): TGCGCCAGCAGCTCTGGGGGAGTTTCCGGGGCCAACGTCCTGACTTTC. Translated: CASSSGGVSGANVLTF. This rearrangement joins TRBV5-1 to TRBJ2-6; D tentatively fits TRBD1 or TRBD2 (5 bases each). The V end lost 3 bases, the J end lost 4 bases, and 14 bases lay between the germline ends. Per germline, CDR1 SGHRS and CDR2 YFSETQ. This CDR3 has 16 amino acids. Supplemented by reference TRBV5-1 and TRBJ2-6, the full variable domain reads KAGVTQTPRYLIKTRGQQVTLSCSPISGHRSVSWYQQTPGQGLQFLFEYFSETQRNKGNFPGRFSGRQFSNSRSEMNVSTLELGDSALYLCASSSGGVSGANVLTFGAGSRLTVL.

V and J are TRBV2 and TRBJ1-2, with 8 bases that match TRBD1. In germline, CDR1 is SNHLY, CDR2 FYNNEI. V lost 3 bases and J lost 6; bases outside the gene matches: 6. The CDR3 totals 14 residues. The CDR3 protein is CASSDRQGRDGYTF. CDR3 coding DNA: TGTGCCAGCAGTGATAGACAGGGGAGGGATGGCTACACCTTC.

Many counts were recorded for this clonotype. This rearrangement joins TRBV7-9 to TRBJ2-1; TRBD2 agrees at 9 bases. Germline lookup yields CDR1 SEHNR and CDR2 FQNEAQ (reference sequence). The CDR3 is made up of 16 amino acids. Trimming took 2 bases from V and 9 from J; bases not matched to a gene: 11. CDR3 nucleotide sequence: TGTGCCAGCAGCTTACGTGGCGGGAGGGCCCCGGGTGAGCAGTTCTTC. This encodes CASSLRGGRAPGEQFF.